This T cell receptor (beta chain) was documented in a study of blood T cell repertoires in COVID-19. About the study: Italy, Spain and the United States were the sources of the convalescent and acute COVID-19 samples. T cells, B-cell-depleted T cells, or PBMCs provided the cDNA or gDNA that served as material.

This CDR3 spans 16 amino acids. Germline values: CDR1 LGHDT, CDR2 YNNKEL (reference sequence). Trimming removed 0 bases from V and 2 bases from J; junction bases left unmatched: 6. Original handling: Reference gene primer amplification yielded estimated nucleated cell counts. Sequenced by immunoSEQ multiplex PCR; TCRdb stores in-frame clones only, minus some. V, J and clone size derive from that table, while D and trimming were established from the DNA sequence. The profile shows about 95,000 clones, roughly 79% of them singletons. Followed over time, Seattle patients had been enrolled while infection was active.

The J gene is TRBJ2-5, the V gene TRBV3-1 (or the pseudogene TRBV3-2), with TRBD1 matching over 7 bases. The TCR was taken from a man at least 80 years old with COVID-19, enrolled during active disease. Sequencing was performed on peripheral blood. The CDR3 spells CASSQDRGLIQETQYF. In DNA form, the CDR3 reads TGTGCCAGCAGCCAAGACAGGGGGTTGATTCAAGAGACCCAGTACTTC.